This T cell receptor (beta chain) derives from a study of blood T cell repertoires in COVID-19. About the research overall: Samples of COVID-19 (acute and convalescent) were obtained from the United States, Italy and Spain.

Symptom resolution, clearance, or two negative PCRs marked the recovered donors of Cohort 3. Generated by immunoSEQ multiplex PCR, the TCRdb table keeps only in-frame clones and is missing some. The sample shows roughly 220,000 clones, roughly 84% of them seen only once. The CDR3 length is 17 residues. Germline V CDR1 and CDR2: SGHTA, FQGNSA. Germline trimming cut 5 bases from V and 9 bases from J; bases unmatched to any gene: 13. This TCR came from a woman aged 40 to 50 who had recovered from COVID-19. The rearrangement links TRBV7-2 to TRBJ2-1; 13 nucleotides align to TRBD2. The source material was PBMCs or T cells enriched from blood (not recorded which). The CDR3 here is CASSGRTSGRAYGEQFF. The CDR3 coding sequence is TGTGCCAGCAGCGGACGCACTAGCGGGAGGGCATACGGTGAGCAGTTCTTC.